These T cell receptor beta chains were read from a single sample in a study of T cell changes during pregnancy in multiple sclerosis. The protocol was immunoSEQ multiplex PCR, while the TCRdb copy is restricted to in-frame clones and leaves out a portion. The sample consists of 30,000 to 40,000 clones, around 90% of them appearing once. The sequenced sample was CD4+ T cells from peripheral blood mononuclear cells, obtained in the third trimester of pregnancy. The receptors were sampled from a female donor in good health, enrolled as a control in a pregnancy study. CDR3s include the opening cysteine and the closing phenylalanine or tryptophan. Each record gives: J gene, V gene, CDR3 protein.

j_gene: TRBJ1-3; v_gene: TRBV9; CDR3aa: CASSTRTGNSGNTIYF
j_gene: TRBJ2-5; v_gene: TRBV5-1; CDR3aa: CASSPGTKPLETQYF
j_gene: TRBJ2-7; v_gene: TRBV6-5; CDR3aa: CASSRGGAFYEQYF
j_gene: TRBJ2-3; v_gene: TRBV5-1; CDR3aa: CASRPRGGITDTQYF
j_gene: TRBJ2-7; v_gene: TRBV6-5; CDR3aa: CASSDLTGVGEQYF
j_gene: TRBJ2-5; v_gene: TRBV13; CDR3aa: CASSLAGTGVETQYF
j_gene: TRBJ2-7; v_gene: TRBV6-1; CDR3aa: CASSAGQGFYEQYF
j_gene: TRBJ1-2; v_gene: TRBV15; CDR3aa: CATSRGQALGGYTF
j_gene: TRBJ2-6; v_gene: TRBV5-1; CDR3aa: CASKNGYSGANVLTF
j_gene: TRBJ2-7; v_gene: TRBV27; CDR3aa: CASSLRLAGFVEQYF
j_gene: TRBJ2-5; v_gene: TRBV19; CDR3aa: CARPNRGPQETQYF
j_gene: TRBJ1-5; v_gene: TRBV28; CDR3aa: CASSFPPTGGLRGSSNQPQHF
j_gene: TRBJ2-7; v_gene: TRBV27; CDR3aa: CASSREIRGVEQYF
j_gene: TRBJ1-4; v_gene: TRBV14; CDR3aa: CASSLTGFLGEKLFF
j_gene: TRBJ2-2; v_gene: TRBV9; CDR3aa: CASSVLASPGELFF
j_gene: TRBJ2-1; v_gene: TRBV9; CDR3aa: CASSVASGRAVEDNEQFF
j_gene: TRBJ2-7; v_gene: TRBV9; CDR3aa: CASSVAGQTNYEQYF
j_gene: TRBJ2-2; v_gene: TRBV27; CDR3aa: CASTNWDRVPGELFF
j_gene: TRBJ1-6; v_gene: TRBV30; CDR3aa: CAWSVKRVYNSPLHF
j_gene: TRBJ1-2; v_gene: TRBV14; CDR3aa: CASSPLGSNYGYTF
j_gene: TRBJ2-1; v_gene: TRBV6-5; CDR3aa: CASSDPRGRWEQFF
j_gene: TRBJ2-1; v_gene: TRBV5-6; CDR3aa: CASSTGTSGSSYNEQFF
j_gene: TRBJ2-1; v_gene: TRBV19; CDR3aa: CASSKLVGSVNEQFF
j_gene: TRBJ2-1; v_gene: TRBV4-1; CDR3aa: CASSQLGTAADEQFF
j_gene: TRBJ2-7; v_gene: TRBV7-9; CDR3aa: CASSLEVAGDYEQYF
j_gene: TRBJ1-4; v_gene: TRBV4-1; CDR3aa: CASSHRGLKGEKLFF
j_gene: TRBJ1-1; v_gene: TRBV18; CDR3aa: CASSLSENTEAFF
j_gene: TRBJ2-2; v_gene: TRBV6-4; CDR3aa: CASSASGSTGELFF
j_gene: TRBJ1-1; v_gene: TRBV7-9; CDR3aa: CASSPEAIRTGVAFF
j_gene: TRBJ2-1; v_gene: TRBV5-1; CDR3aa: CASSLVAGLGYNEQFF
j_gene: TRBJ2-6; v_gene: TRBV29-1; CDR3aa: CSVGGSASSGANVLTF
j_gene: TRBJ2-5; v_gene: TRBV19; CDR3aa: CASRASGVETQYF
j_gene: TRBJ1-2; v_gene: TRBV11-2; CDR3aa: CASSYDRANYGYTF
j_gene: TRBJ1-1; v_gene: TRBV7-8; CDR3aa: CASSLTGGTEAFF
j_gene: TRBJ1-1; v_gene: TRBV12-5; CDR3aa: CASGPGGPEAFF
j_gene: TRBJ2-3; v_gene: TRBV7-8; CDR3aa: CASSSQTSGSTDTQYF
j_gene: TRBJ2-7; v_gene: TRBV25-1; CDR3aa: CASSEYGSSYEQYF
j_gene: TRBJ2-3; v_gene: TRBV7-3; CDR3aa: CASSLAGDPTDTQYF
j_gene: TRBJ1-6; v_gene: TRBV6-4; CDR3aa: CASSPEQHDDSPLHF
j_gene: TRBJ2-6; v_gene: TRBV7-9; CDR3aa: CANPGQGRLANVLTF
j_gene: TRBJ2-5; v_gene: TRBV5-1; CDR3aa: CASSGLAGQETQYF
j_gene: TRBJ1-1; v_gene: TRBV4-2; CDR3aa: CASRYYRGRTEAFF
j_gene: TRBJ2-7; v_gene: TRBV6-5; CDR3aa: CASRLSDRGPYEQYF
j_gene: TRBJ2-5; v_gene: TRBV30; CDR3aa: CAWTLGLAGEETQYF
j_gene: TRBJ2-3; v_gene: TRBV5-1; CDR3aa: CASSLGAIRTDTQYF
j_gene: TRBJ2-3; v_gene: TRBV6-1; CDR3aa: CASSEWTSVPDTQYF
j_gene: TRBJ2-7; v_gene: TRBV7-3; CDR3aa: CASSPGTGNYEQYF
j_gene: TRBJ1-3; v_gene: TRBV19; CDR3aa: CASIPPGTGYGNTIYF
j_gene: TRBJ2-3; v_gene: TRBV5-4; CDR3aa: CASSSALGDTQYF
j_gene: TRBJ1-1; v_gene: TRBV4-3; CDR3aa: CASSQGLGGKAFF
j_gene: TRBJ2-3; v_gene: TRBV9; CDR3aa: CASSVGAALTDTQYF
j_gene: TRBJ1-1; v_gene: TRBV5-1; CDR3aa: CASSQLTGMNTEAFF